The clone carrying this T cell receptor (beta chain) appeared a few times. Its antigen is still unknown. The sample is drawn from a study of response to subunit inactivated influenza vaccine. TCRdb itself ran the RT-PCR reads through MiXCR, one entry per CDR3 protein. The data show approximately 500,000 distinct CDR3 sequences, with approximately 12% seen just once and around 13% held by the top ten. Losses at the gene ends were 2 bases for V and 5 bases for J; bases not matched to a gene: 10. This CDR3 spans 16 amino acids. CDR1 SGHTA and CDR2 FQGNSA come from the germline V gene. The study's findings and limits: Authors suggested that a seasonal influenza vaccination recruits few new T cells each time.

The material was PBMCs from blood, obtained roughly 6 weeks after vaccination. The sequence derives from a man aged 45-65 years who received an inactivated influenza vaccine. V usage is TRBV7-2 and J usage is TRBJ2-5; 8 bases align to TRBD2. CDR3 coding DNA: TGTGCCAGCAGCTTACATAGGGCGGGGGGACTGGAGACCCAGTACTTC. Its translation is CASSLHRAGGLETQYF. Complete variable domain (other parts from reference TRBV7-2 and TRBJ2-5): GAGVSQSPSNKVTEKGKDVELRCDPISGHTALYWYRQSLGQGLEFLIYFQGNSAPDKSGLPSDRFSAERTGGSVSTLTIQRTQQEDSAVYLCASSLHRAGGLETQYFGPGTRLLVL.